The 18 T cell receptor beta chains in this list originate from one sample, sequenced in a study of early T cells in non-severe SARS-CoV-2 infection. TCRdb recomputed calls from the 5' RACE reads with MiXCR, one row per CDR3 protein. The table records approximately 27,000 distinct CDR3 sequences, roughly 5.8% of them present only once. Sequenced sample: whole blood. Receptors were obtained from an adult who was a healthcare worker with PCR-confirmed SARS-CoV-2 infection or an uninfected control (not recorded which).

The CDR3 loop is CASTWGSGSPLHF. CDR3 nucleotide sequence: TGTGCCAGCACCTGGGGGTCGGGTTCACCCCTCCACTTT. V and J are TRBV3-1 and TRBJ1-6, with D perhaps matching TRBD1 (5 bases). V was trimmed by 7 bases and J by 9 bases, leaving 13 bases between them. The CDR3 extends over 13 amino acids. CDR1 LGHDT and CDR2 YNNKEL come from the germline V gene (reference sequence).

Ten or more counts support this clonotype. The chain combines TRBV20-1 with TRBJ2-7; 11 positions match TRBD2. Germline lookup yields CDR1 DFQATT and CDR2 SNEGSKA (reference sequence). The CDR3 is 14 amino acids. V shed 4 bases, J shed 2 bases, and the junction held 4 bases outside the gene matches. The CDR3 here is CSANSGLAAYEQYF. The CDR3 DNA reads TGCAGTGCTAATTCGGGACTAGCGGCCTACGAGCAGTACTTC.

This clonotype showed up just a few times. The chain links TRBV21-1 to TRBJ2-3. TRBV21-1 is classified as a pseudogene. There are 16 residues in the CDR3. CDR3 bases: TGTGCCAGCAGCAAAGCAGGATACGCTAGCACAGATACGCAGTATTTT. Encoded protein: CASSKAGYASTDTQYF.

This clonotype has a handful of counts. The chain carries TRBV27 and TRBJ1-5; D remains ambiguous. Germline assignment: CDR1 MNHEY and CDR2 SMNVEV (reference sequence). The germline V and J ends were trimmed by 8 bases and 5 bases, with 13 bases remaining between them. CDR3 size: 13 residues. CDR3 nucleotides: TGTGCCAGCCGTGTCCAGGATGATCAGCCCCAGCATTTT. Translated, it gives CASRVQDDQPQHF.

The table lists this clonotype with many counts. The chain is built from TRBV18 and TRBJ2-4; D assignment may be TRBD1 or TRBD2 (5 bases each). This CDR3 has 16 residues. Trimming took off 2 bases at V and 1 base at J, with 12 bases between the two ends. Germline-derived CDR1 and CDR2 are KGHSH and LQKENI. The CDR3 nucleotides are TGTGCCAGCTCACCAGAGAGGGGTACGGCCAAAAACATTCAGTACTTC. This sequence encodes CASSPERGTAKNIQYF.

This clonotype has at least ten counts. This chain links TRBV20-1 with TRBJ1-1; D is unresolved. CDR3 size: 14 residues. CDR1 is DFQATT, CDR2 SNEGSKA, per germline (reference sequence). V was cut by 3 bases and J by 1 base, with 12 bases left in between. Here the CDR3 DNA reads TGCAGTGCTAGGAAGGAGGTCCCGAACACTGAAGCTTTCTTT. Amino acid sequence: CSARKEVPNTEAFF.

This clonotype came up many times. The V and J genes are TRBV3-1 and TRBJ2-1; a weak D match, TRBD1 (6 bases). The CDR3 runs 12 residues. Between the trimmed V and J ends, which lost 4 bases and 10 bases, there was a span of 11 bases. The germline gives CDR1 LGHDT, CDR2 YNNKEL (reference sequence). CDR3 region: CASSLPGTEQFF. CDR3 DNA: TGTGCCAGCAGCCTCCCCGGGACAGAGCAGTTCTTC.

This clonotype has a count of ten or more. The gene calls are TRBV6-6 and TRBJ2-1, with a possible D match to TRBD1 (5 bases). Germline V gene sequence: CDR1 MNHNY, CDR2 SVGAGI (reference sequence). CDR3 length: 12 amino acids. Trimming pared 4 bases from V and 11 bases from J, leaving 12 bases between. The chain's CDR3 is CASSSRQRQQFF. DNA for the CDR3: TGTGCCAGCAGTTCCCGACAGCGCCAGCAGTTCTTC.

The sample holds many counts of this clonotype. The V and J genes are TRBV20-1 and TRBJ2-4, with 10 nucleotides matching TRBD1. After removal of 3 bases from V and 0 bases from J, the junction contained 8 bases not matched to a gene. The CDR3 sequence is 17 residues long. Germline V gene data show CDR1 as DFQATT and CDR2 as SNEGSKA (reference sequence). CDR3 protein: CSASHPTGGLAKNIQYF. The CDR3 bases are TGCAGTGCTAGCCACCCGACAGGGGGCCTAGCCAAAAACATTCAGTACTTC.

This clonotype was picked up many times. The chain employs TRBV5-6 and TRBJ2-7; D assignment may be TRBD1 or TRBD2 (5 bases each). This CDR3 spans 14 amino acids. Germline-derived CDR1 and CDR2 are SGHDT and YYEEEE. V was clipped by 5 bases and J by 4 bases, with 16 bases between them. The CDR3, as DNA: TGTGCCAGCAGATCGTCGGGGACCTTATACGAGCAGTACTTC. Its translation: CASRSSGTLYEQYF.

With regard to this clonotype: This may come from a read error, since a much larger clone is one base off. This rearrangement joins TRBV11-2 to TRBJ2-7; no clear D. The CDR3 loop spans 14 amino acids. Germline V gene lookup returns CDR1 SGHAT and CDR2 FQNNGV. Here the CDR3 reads CASSSLAHPYERYF. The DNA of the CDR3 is TGTGCCAGCAGCTCTCTGGCTCATCCCTACGAGCGGTACTTC. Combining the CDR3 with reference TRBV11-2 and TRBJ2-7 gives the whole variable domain EAGVAQSPRYKIIEKRQSVAFWCNPISGHATLYWYQQILGQGPKLLIQFQNNGVVDDSQLPKDRFSAERLKGVDSTLKIQPAKLEDSAVYLCASSSLAHPYERYFGPGTRLTVT.

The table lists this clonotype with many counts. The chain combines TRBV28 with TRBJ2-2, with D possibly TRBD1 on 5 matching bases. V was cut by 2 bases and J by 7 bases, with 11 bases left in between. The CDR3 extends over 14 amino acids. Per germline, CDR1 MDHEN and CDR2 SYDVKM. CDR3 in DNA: TGTGCCAGCAGTTTAGGACATAGGGGCGGGGAGCTGTTTTTT. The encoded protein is CASSLGHRGGELFF.

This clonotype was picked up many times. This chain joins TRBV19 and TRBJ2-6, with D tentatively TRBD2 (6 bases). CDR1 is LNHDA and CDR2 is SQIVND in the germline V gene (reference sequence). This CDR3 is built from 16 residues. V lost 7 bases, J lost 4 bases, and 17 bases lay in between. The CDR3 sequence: CASTPSRGSGANVLTF. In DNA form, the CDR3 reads TGTGCCAGTACCCCATCGCGGGGCTCCGGGGCCAACGTCCTGACTTTC.

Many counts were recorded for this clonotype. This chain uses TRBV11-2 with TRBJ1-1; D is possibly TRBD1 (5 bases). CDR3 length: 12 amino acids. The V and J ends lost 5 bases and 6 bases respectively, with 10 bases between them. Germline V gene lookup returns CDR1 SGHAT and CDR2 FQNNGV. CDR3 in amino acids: CASSPGTPEAFF. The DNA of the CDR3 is TGTGCCAGCAGCCCCGGGACTCCTGAAGCTTTCTTT.

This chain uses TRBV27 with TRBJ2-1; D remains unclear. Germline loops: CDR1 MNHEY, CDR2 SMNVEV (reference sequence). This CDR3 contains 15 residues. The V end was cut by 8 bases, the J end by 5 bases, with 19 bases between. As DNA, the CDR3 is TGTGCCAGCTGCCCATTGGGGTCGGCCCACAATGAGCAGTTCTTC. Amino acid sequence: CASCPLGSAHNEQFF.

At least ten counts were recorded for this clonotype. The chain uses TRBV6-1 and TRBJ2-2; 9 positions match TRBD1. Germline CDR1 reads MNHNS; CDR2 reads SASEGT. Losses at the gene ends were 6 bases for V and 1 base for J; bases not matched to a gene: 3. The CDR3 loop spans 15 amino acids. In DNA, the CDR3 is TGTGCCAGCAGGCCGGGACAGGGGAACACCGGGGAGCTGTTTTTT. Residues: CASRPGQGNTGELFF.

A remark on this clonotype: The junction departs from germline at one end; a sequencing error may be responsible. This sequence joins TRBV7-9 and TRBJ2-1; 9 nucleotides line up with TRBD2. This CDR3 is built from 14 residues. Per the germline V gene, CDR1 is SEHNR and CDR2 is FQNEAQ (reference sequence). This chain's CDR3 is CASSVAGVVYEQFF. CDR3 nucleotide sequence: TGTGCCAGCAGCGTAGCGGGGGTTGTGTATGAGCAGTTCTTC. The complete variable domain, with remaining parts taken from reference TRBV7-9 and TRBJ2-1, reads DTGVSQNPRHKITKRGQNVTFRCDPISEHNRLYWYRQTLGQGPEFLTYFQNEAQLEKSRLLSDRFSAERPKGSFSTLEIQRTEQGDSAMYLCASSVAGVVYEQFFGPGTRLTVL.

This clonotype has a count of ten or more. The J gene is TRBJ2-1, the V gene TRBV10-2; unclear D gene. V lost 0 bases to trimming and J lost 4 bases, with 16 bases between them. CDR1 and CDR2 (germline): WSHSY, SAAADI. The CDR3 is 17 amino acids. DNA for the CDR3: TGCGCCAGCAGTGAGTCGTTGCAGGAAACCGCTTACAATGAGCAGTTCTTC. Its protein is CASSESLQETAYNEQFF.